A single sample gave rise to the 26 T cell receptor beta chains below, sequenced in a study of blood T cell repertoires in COVID-19. Repertoires were generated with immunoSEQ multiplex PCR, while TCRdb's copy carries only in-frame clones and drops some. This sample has some 200,000 clones, with approximately 90% found just once. The specimen was peripheral blood. All receptors come from a man between 50 and 59 years old with acute or convalescent COVID-19.

This clone was observed once. V is TRBV18 and J is TRBJ2-5; D is unresolved. The V and J ends lost 0 bases and 3 bases respectively, with 11 bases between them. The CDR3 sequence is 15 residues long. The germline gives CDR1 KGHSH, CDR2 LQKENI. CDR3 sequence reads: CASSPPIAGEETQYF. The CDR3 DNA follows: TGTGCCAGCTCACCACCAATCGCCGGAGAAGAGACCCAGTACTTC.

This chain connects TRBV6-5 to TRBJ1-1; no reliable D call. The CDR3 sequence is 15 residues long. Germline V gives CDR1 MNHEY, CDR2 SVGAGI. The V end was cut by 0 bases, the J end by 0 bases, with 8 bases between. CDR3 sequence: CASSYSAGLNTEAFF. The CDR3 DNA follows: TGTGCCAGCAGTTACTCGGCAGGCCTGAACACTGAAGCTTTCTTT.

The chain joins TRBV11-1 to TRBJ1-1; 7 bases line up with TRBD1. Trimming at V came to 5 bases and at J to 5 bases, leaving 11 bases not matched to a gene. The CDR3 totals 15 residues. Per the germline V gene, CDR1 is SGHAT and CDR2 is FQDESV (reference sequence). As DNA, the CDR3 is TGTGCCAGCAGCGCGGCTAGGGGGCAGATTACTGAAGCTTTCTTT. Translating gives CASSAARGQITEAFF.

J is TRBJ2-1 and V is TRBV19; 8 positions match TRBD1. The CDR3 has 16 amino acids. Germline CDR1 and CDR2: LNHDA and SQIVND (reference sequence). V was pared by 5 bases and J by 2 bases, with 8 bases of the junction left unmatched. The CDR3, as DNA: TGTGCCAGTAGTTTTTTGACAGGGGTACCCTACAATGAGCAGTTCTTC. Translation gives CASSFLTGVPYNEQFF.

J is TRBJ1-2 and V is TRBV6-6; a possible D gene is TRBD1 (6 bases). CDR3 length equals 13 residues. The germline gives CDR1 MNHNY, CDR2 SVGAGI (reference sequence). V gave up 7 bases and J gave up 1 base, with 10 bases separating them. CDR3 sequence: CASTRTVNYGYTF. In nucleotides, the CDR3 is TGTGCCAGCACCAGGACAGTTAACTATGGCTACACCTTC.

V is TRBV16 and J is TRBJ2-7, with 9 bases that match TRBD1. V was clipped by 4 bases and J by 3 bases; unmatched bases: 4. The CDR3 contains 14 residues. Germline V gene lookup returns CDR1 KGHSY and CDR2 FQNENV. CDR3 in DNA: TGTGCCAGCAGCCCGGGGACAGGGAACTACGAGCAGTACTTC. Amino acid sequence: CASSPGTGNYEQYF.

A single count supports this clone. The J gene is TRBJ1-2, the V gene TRBV19, with 9 bases that match TRBD1. V shed 6 bases, J shed 9 bases, and the junction held 8 bases outside the gene matches. This CDR3 region has 13 residues. Germline CDR1 LNHDA, CDR2 SQIVND (reference sequence). The CDR3 reads CASSNRDRARYTF. In nucleotides, the CDR3 is TGTGCCAGTAGCAACCGGGACAGGGCACGCTACACCTTC.

This clone is a singleton in its sample. The chain joins TRBV7-9 to TRBJ2-7, with a possible D match to TRBD1 (6 bases). This CDR3 is 16 amino acids long. The V end lost 10 bases, the J end lost 3 bases, and 25 bases lay between the germline ends. From germline, CDR1 is SEHNR and CDR2 FQNEAQ (reference sequence). CDR3 in DNA: TGTGCCACCGGGGATAGGGGGAAAGGGAGTAGCTACGAGCAGTACTTC. It specifies CATGDRGKGSSYEQYF. The full variable domain, completed using reference TRBV7-9 and TRBJ2-7, is DTGVSQNPRHKITKRGQNVTFRCDPISEHNRLYWYRQTLGQGPEFLTYFQNEAQLEKSRLLSDRFSAERPKGSFSTLEIQRTEQGDSAMYLCATGDRGKGSSYEQYFGPGTRLTVT.

The chain recombines TRBV3-1 (or the pseudogene TRBV3-2) with TRBJ2-1; possibly TRBD1 for D (5 bases). Germline V gene sequence: CDR1 LGHDT, CDR2 YNNKEL (reference sequence). V lost 1 base and J lost 2, with 15 bases in between. CDR3 length: 17 residues. CDR3 amino acids: CASSQVSAPGTYNEQFF. CDR3 nucleotides: TGTGCCAGCAGCCAAGTTTCAGCTCCAGGGACCTACAATGAGCAGTTCTTC.

This clone has a handful of counts. The rearrangement links TRBV2 to TRBJ1-4; D remains ambiguous. The germline V gene has CDR1 SNHLY and CDR2 FYNNEI. The CDR3 is 15 amino acids. V was pared by 6 bases and J by 3 bases, with 14 bases between. The CDR3: CASRPDTASNEKLFF. The CDR3 coding sequence is TGTGCCAGCAGGCCCGACACCGCATCTAATGAAAAACTGTTTTTT.

This chain joins TRBV7-8 and TRBJ2-1, with a weak D call TRBD1 (5 bases). Between the trimmed V and J ends, which lost 5 bases and 6 bases, there was a span of 14 bases. Per germline, CDR1 SGHVS and CDR2 FQNEAQ. The CDR3 contains 14 residues. The CDR3: CASSLGHPGNEQFF. The CDR3 DNA reads TGTGCCAGCAGCCTCGGACACCCCGGCAATGAGCAGTTCTTC. The full variable domain, completed using reference TRBV7-8 and TRBJ2-1, is GAGVSQSPRYKVAKRGQDVALRCDPISGHVSLFWYQQALGQGPEFLTYFQNEAQLDKSGLPSDRFFAERPEGSVSTLKIQRTQQEDSAVYLCASSLGHPGNEQFFGPGTRLTVL.

The V and J genes are TRBV5-4 and TRBJ1-6, with D possibly TRBD1 on 6 matching bases. Germline V CDR1 and CDR2: SGHNT, YYREEE (reference sequence). The CDR3 is 15 residues long. The V and J ends lost 3 bases and 8 bases respectively, with 15 bases between them. CDR3 protein: CASSSRGAGDSPLHF. For the CDR3, the DNA is TGTGCCAGCAGCTCCCGGGGGGCCGGGGATTCACCCCTCCACTTT.

V gene TRBV15 combines with J gene TRBJ2-3; D may be TRBD2 (5 bases). Germline V lookup: CDR1 LNHNV, CDR2 YYDKDF (reference sequence). CDR3 length: 14 residues. V shed 9 bases and J shed 4 bases, with 17 bases lying between them. The CDR3, as DNA: TGTGCCACTAGGCTAGGTGGGAGACCAGATACGCAGTATTTT. Its protein is CATRLGGRPDTQYF.

The chain combines TRBV19 with TRBJ2-7; D not resolved. Between the trimmed V and J ends, which lost 8 bases and 4 bases, there was a span of 15 bases. Germline values: CDR1 LNHDA, CDR2 SQIVND (reference sequence). The CDR3 totals 13 residues. CDR3 DNA: TGTGCCAGTTCCCTCAAAAACGGGTACGAGCAGTACTTC. Its protein product is CASSLKNGYEQYF.

A few counts support this clone. CDR3 sequence: CASSSQIQETQYF. The CDR3 region has the DNA TGTGCCAGCAGCTCACAGATTCAAGAGACCCAGTACTTC. The chain combines TRBV5-6 with TRBJ2-5; D gene uncertain. In germline, CDR1 is SGHDT, CDR2 YYEEEE. Between the trimmed V and J ends, which lost 3 bases and 2 bases, there was a span of 8 bases. There are 13 residues in the CDR3.

CDR3 DNA sequence: TGTGCCAGCACCAAGGGACAGCCTAACTATGGCTACACCTTC. It encodes CASTKGQPNYGYTF. The chain carries TRBV9 and TRBJ1-2; 7 bases line up with TRBD1. J was trimmed by 0 bases and V by 6 bases; bases with no gene match: 5. Germline V CDR1 and CDR2: SGDLS, YYNGEE. The CDR3 consists of 14 residues.

The chain combines TRBV3-1 (or the pseudogene TRBV3-2) with TRBJ2-2; a possible D gene is TRBD2 (5 bases). V shed 5 bases and J shed 4 bases, with 11 bases lying between them. CDR3 length: 14 amino acids. CDR1 is LGHDT and CDR2 is YNNKEL in the germline V gene (reference sequence). CDR3 sequence (DNA): TGTGCCAGCAGCTCGGAGGCTTCCACCGGGGAGCTGTTTTTT. As protein: CASSSEASTGELFF.

The gene calls are TRBV18 and TRBJ2-3; a possible D gene is TRBD2 (7 bases). The V end lost 1 base, the J end lost 0 bases, and 11 bases lay between the germline ends. This CDR3 contains 16 residues. The germline CDR1 and CDR2 sequences are KGHSH and LQKENI. Here the CDR3 reads CASSPQGGTSTDTQYF. The CDR3 bases are TGTGCCAGCTCACCACAGGGGGGGACTAGCACAGATACGCAGTATTTT.

The V call is TRBV5-1, the J call TRBJ1-2, with D possibly matching TRBD1 (5 bases). Germline V lookup: CDR1 SGHRS, CDR2 YFSETQ. Trimming removed 4 bases from V and 3 bases from J, with 22 bases in between. The CDR3 totals 17 residues. The CDR3 DNA follows: TGCGCCAGCAGCGCCTGGTTTGGGGCCGGGAGGGACTATGGCTACACCTTC. It specifies CASSAWFGAGRDYGYTF.

This chain links TRBV7-2 with TRBJ1-6; D possibly corresponds to TRBD1 (5 bases). This CDR3 is 16 amino acids long. Trimming pared 2 bases from V and 1 base from J, leaving 9 bases between. CDR1 is SGHTA and CDR2 is FQGNSA in the germline V gene. The chain's CDR3 is CASSLRQISYNSPLHF. Here the CDR3 DNA reads TGTGCCAGCAGCTTAAGACAGATATCCTATAATTCACCCCTCCACTTT.

This rearrangement joins TRBV27 to TRBJ2-1, with TRBD2 matching 9 bases. V lost 5 bases and J lost 9; bases outside the gene matches: 14. CDR1 is MNHEY and CDR2 is SMNVEV in the germline V gene (reference sequence). The CDR3 sequence is 16 residues long. In DNA form, the CDR3 reads TGTGCCAGCAGTCCTCAGTTAGCGGGGGAAAGAAGTGAGCAGTTCTTC. Residues: CASSPQLAGERSEQFF.

This chain links TRBV18 with TRBJ1-3, with D maybe TRBD1 (5 bases). V shed 1 base and J shed 1 base, with 11 bases lying between them. The CDR3 has 16 residues. Germline V gene data show CDR1 as KGHSH and CDR2 as LQKENI. CDR3 in DNA: TGTGCCAGCTCACCACAGGGAGGGGAATCTGGAAACACCATATATTTT. Translation gives CASSPQGGESGNTIYF.

In DNA, the CDR3 is TGTGCCAGCAGCAGACAGGGCACGAGGGGTCAGCCCCAGCATTTT. Its protein product is CASSRQGTRGQPQHF. The chain couples TRBV6-5 to TRBJ1-5, with 7 bases identical to TRBD1. After removal of 6 bases from V and 6 bases from J, the junction contained 11 bases not matched to a gene. Germline values: CDR1 MNHEY, CDR2 SVGAGI. The length of the CDR3 is 15 residues.

The rearrangement joins TRBV9 to TRBJ1-1; 10 bases line up with TRBD1. Germline assignment: CDR1 SGDLS and CDR2 YYNGEE. Trimming took 2 bases from V and 6 from J; bases not matched to a gene: 7. CDR3 length: 15 amino acids. CDR3 in DNA: TGTGCCAGCAGCGTCCTCGGGACAGGGGATTCTGAAGCTTTCTTT. Amino acids: CASSVLGTGDSEAFF.

J is TRBJ2-1 and V is TRBV5-1; a weak D match, TRBD1 (5 bases). Trimming removed 4 bases at V and 4 bases at J, with 12 bases between. Germline CDR1 reads SGHRS; CDR2 reads YFSETQ. The CDR3 spans 14 residues. This CDR3 reads CASSAQAPYNEQFF. The CDR3 DNA follows: TGCGCCAGCAGCGCACAGGCCCCGTACAATGAGCAGTTCTTC.

The rearrangement joins TRBV5-1 to TRBJ2-1; 11 bases are shared with TRBD1. The CDR3 loop spans 15 amino acids. Looked up from germline, CDR1 is SGHRS and CDR2 is YFSETQ. Trimming removed 4 bases from V and 6 bases from J; junction bases left unmatched: 6. CDR3 protein: CASSPTGTGGNEQFF. As DNA, the CDR3 is TGCGCCAGCAGCCCCACCGGGACAGGGGGCAATGAGCAGTTCTTC.